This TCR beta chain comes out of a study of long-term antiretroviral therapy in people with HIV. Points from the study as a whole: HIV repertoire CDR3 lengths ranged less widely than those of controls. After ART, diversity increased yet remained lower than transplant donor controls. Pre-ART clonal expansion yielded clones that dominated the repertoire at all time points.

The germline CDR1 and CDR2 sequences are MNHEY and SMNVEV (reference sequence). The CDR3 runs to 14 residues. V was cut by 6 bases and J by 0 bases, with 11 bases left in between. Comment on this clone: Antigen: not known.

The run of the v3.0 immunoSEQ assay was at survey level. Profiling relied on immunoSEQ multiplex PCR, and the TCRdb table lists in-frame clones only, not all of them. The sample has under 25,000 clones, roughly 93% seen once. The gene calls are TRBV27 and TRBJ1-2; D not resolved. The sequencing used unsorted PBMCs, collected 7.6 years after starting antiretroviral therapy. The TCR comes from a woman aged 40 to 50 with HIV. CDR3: CASRRGATNYGYTF. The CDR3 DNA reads TGTGCCAGCAGGCGCGGCGCAACTAACTATGGCTACACCTTC.